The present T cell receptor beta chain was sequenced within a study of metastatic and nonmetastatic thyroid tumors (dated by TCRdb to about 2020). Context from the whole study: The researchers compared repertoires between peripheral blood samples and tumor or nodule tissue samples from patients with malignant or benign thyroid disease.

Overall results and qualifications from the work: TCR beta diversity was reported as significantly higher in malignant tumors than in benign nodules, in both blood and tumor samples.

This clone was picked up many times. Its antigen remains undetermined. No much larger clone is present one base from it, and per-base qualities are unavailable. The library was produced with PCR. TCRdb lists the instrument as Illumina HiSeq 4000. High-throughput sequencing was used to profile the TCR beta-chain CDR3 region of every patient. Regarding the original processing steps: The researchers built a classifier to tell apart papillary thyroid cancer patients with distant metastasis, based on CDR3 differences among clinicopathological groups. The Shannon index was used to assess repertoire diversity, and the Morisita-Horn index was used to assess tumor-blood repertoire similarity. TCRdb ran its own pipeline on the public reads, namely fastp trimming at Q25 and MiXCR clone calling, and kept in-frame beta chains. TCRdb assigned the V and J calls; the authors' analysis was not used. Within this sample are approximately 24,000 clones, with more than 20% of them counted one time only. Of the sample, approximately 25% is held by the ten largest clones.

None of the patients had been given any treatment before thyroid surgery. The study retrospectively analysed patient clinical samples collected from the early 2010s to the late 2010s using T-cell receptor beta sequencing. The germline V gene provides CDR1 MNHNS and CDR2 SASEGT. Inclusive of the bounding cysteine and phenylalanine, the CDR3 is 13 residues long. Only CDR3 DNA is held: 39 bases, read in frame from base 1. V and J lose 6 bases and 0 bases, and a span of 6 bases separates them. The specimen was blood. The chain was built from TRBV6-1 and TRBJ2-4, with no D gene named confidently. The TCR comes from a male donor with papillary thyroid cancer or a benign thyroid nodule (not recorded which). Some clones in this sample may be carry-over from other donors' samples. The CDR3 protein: CASSDIAKNIQYF. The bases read TGTGCCAGCAGCGACATAGCCAAAAACATTCAGTACTTC.